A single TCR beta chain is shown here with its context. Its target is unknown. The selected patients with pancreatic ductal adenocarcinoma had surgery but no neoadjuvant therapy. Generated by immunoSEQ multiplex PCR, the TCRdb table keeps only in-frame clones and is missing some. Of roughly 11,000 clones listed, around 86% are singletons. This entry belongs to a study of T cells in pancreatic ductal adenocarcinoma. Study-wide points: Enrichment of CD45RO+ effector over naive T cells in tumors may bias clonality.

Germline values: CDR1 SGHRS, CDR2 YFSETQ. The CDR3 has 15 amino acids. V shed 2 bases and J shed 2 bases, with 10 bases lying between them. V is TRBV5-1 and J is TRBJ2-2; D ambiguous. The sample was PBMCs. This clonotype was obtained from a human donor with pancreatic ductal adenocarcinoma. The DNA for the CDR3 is TGCGCCAGCAGCTTAAGTCTTTCTAACACCGGGGAGCTGTTTTTT. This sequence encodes CASSLSLSNTGELFF.